Below, 23 T cell receptor beta chains from the same sample are listed, as sequenced in a study of cytomegalovirus exposure and HLA in healthy donors. The PCR used 60 Vbeta and 13 Jbeta primers. Produced via immunoSEQ multiplex PCR; TCRdb's table is partial and in-frame only. The sample holds 170,000 or so clones, over 70% seen once. Sequenced: PBMCs. These receptor sequences come from a woman between 50 and 59 years old in good health and CMV-seronegative.

The chain uses TRBV19 and TRBJ1-5; D is unresolved. V lost 6 bases and J lost 0, with 15 bases in between. Per the germline V gene, CDR1 is LNHDA and CDR2 is SQIVND (reference sequence). CDR3 length: 16 residues. The CDR3 sequence: CASSFRWRDSNQPQHF. The CDR3 DNA follows: TGTGCCAGTAGCTTTCGGTGGAGGGATAGCAATCAGCCCCAGCATTTT.

The chain has TRBV9 and TRBJ2-5; 7 bases are a match to TRBD2. In germline, CDR1 is SGDLS, CDR2 YYNGEE. CDR3 length: 15 residues. V lost 3 bases, J lost 5 bases, and 10 bases stayed unmatched. Here the CDR3 reads CASSAGGGSGETQYF. The CDR3 bases are TGTGCCAGCAGCGCAGGAGGCGGGAGCGGGGAGACCCAGTACTTC.

A remark on this clone: Relative to the germline gene, one junction end is altered; a read error may explain this. V and J are TRBV6-5 and TRBJ2-4; the D is unclear. This CDR3 region has 15 residues. Per germline, CDR1 MNHEY and CDR2 SVGAGI. CDR3 region: CASSPGIYAKNSQYF. As DNA, the CDR3 is TGTGCCAGCAGCCCTGGCATCTATGCCAAAAACAGTCAGTACTTC.

This chain links TRBV28 with TRBJ1-1; 9 bases are a match to TRBD1. In germline, CDR1 is MDHEN, CDR2 SYDVKM. J lost 1 base, V lost 2 bases, and 11 bases had no gene match. The CDR3 extends over 18 amino acids. The CDR3 protein is CASSLNPARDRANTEAFF. DNA for the CDR3: TGTGCCAGCAGTTTAAACCCCGCCCGGGACAGGGCGAACACTGAAGCTTTCTTT.

V and J are TRBV6-5 and TRBJ2-2; D remains ambiguous. Germline assignment: CDR1 MNHEY and CDR2 SVGAGI. The CDR3 contains 15 residues. V dropped 8 bases and J dropped 2 bases, with 15 bases sitting between them. In nucleotides, the CDR3 is TGTGCCAGCTCGGTAGTTCAAGCTAACACCGGGGAGCTGTTTTTT. Translated: CASSVVQANTGELFF.

The chain joins TRBV5-1 to TRBJ2-7; D not certain. Per the germline V gene, CDR1 is SGHRS and CDR2 is YFSETQ. V dropped 3 bases and J dropped 0 bases, with 10 bases sitting between them. CDR3 length: 14 residues. CDR3 coding DNA: TGCGCCAGCAGCTCGCCTGAGAGCTCCTACGAGCAGTACTTC. This translates into CASSSPESSYEQYF.

This sequence joins TRBV18 and TRBJ1-2; D is ambiguous. The CDR3 spans 14 residues. V was trimmed by 6 bases and J by 5 bases, leaving 16 bases between them. CDR1 is KGHSH, CDR2 LQKENI, per germline. Written as DNA, the CDR3 is TGTGCCAGCTCCCAACAACATTCACAGTATGGCTACACCTTC. It codes for CASSQQHSQYGYTF.

The genes are TRBV4-3 and TRBJ1-3; D is perhaps TRBD1 (5 bases). V gave up 0 bases and J gave up 2 bases, with 8 bases separating them. The CDR3 is 15 residues long. Germline V lookup: CDR1 LGHNA, CDR2 YSLEER. The CDR3 DNA reads TGCGCCAGCAGCCAAGATTGGGGCCCTGGAAACACCATATATTTT. Translated: CASSQDWGPGNTIYF.

V and J are TRBV19 and TRBJ1-5; 9 bases align to TRBD1. The CDR3 runs to 13 residues. Unmatched junction bases numbered 3, after V lost 6 bases and J lost 6 bases. From germline, CDR1 is LNHDA and CDR2 SQIVND (reference sequence). The CDR3 DNA reads TGTGCCAGTAGGGGACAGGGTTCTCAGCCCCAGCATTTT. Amino acids: CASRGQGSQPQHF.

The genes are TRBV2 and TRBJ2-2; D possibly corresponds to TRBD2 (6 bases). CDR1 is SNHLY and CDR2 is FYNNEI in the germline V gene. The germline V and J ends were trimmed by 7 bases and 7 bases, with 19 bases remaining between them. CDR3 length equals 15 residues. CDR3 region: CASTPGRGSDGELFF. The CDR3 DNA is TGTGCCAGCACTCCGGGGCGGGGATCGGACGGGGAGCTGTTTTTT.

The table lists this clone with a count of one. The chain links TRBV19 to TRBJ1-1, with D maybe TRBD1 (6 bases). V lost 7 bases, J lost 1 base, and 10 bases lay in between. This CDR3 has 13 residues. Germline values: CDR1 LNHDA, CDR2 SQIVND (reference sequence). The CDR3 coding sequence is TGTGCCAGTACCCCGACAGGGAACACTGAAGCTTTCTTT. Protein product: CASTPTGNTEAFF.

The chain recombines TRBV6-5 with TRBJ2-3; D gene ambiguous. CDR3 length: 14 amino acids. Per the germline V gene, CDR1 is MNHEY and CDR2 is SVGAGI. Trimming pared 5 bases from V and 0 bases from J, leaving 9 bases between. CDR3 sequence (DNA): TGTGCCAGCAGTACCGGGTCCAGCACAGATACGCAGTATTTT. Protein sequence: CASSTGSSTDTQYF.

The DNA of the CDR3 is TGCGCCAGCAGCCAAGATAGAACAGAAGAGACCCAGTACTTC. Amino acid sequence: CASSQDRTEETQYF. The V and J genes are TRBV4-1 and TRBJ2-5; D is unclear. The germline gives CDR1 MGHRA, CDR2 YSYEKL. V lost 0 bases and J 3 bases, leaving 8 bases between the germline ends. The CDR3 extends over 14 amino acids.

The genes are TRBV7-9 and TRBJ2-3; TRBD1 aligns across 9 bases. There are 14 residues in the CDR3. Germline CDR1 reads SEHNR; CDR2 reads FQNEAQ (reference sequence). Trimming at V came to 9 bases and at J to 3 bases, leaving 7 bases not matched to a gene. The CDR3 sequence is CASRDRARTDTQYF. In nucleotides, the CDR3 is TGTGCCAGTAGGGACAGGGCAAGGACAGATACGCAGTATTTT.

The chain combines TRBV7-9 with TRBJ1-2, with D possibly TRBD1 on 5 matching bases. There are 12 residues in the CDR3. The V gene lost 5 bases and the J gene lost 8 bases, with 12 bases spanning the gap. The germline gives CDR1 SEHNR, CDR2 FQNEAQ (reference sequence). The CDR3 DNA sequence: TGTGCCAGCAGCCCACAGGAAAACGGCTACACCTTC. Its translation: CASSPQENGYTF.

This chain uses TRBV28 with TRBJ1-2; D possibly corresponds to TRBD1 (5 bases). V lost 0 bases and J lost 4, with 9 bases in between. The CDR3 is 14 residues long. CDR1 and CDR2 from the germline V gene are MDHEN and SYDVKM. The CDR3 reads CASSLWGGAYGYTF. In DNA form, the CDR3 reads TGTGCCAGCAGTTTATGGGGAGGGGCCTATGGCTACACCTTC.

The chain has TRBV6-1 and TRBJ2-7, with 9 bases aligning to TRBD1. The germline gives CDR1 MNHNS, CDR2 SASEGT. V dropped 5 bases and J dropped 1; count of bases not matched to a gene: 3. The CDR3 loop spans 14 amino acids. This CDR3 reads CASSRDRVSYEQYF. The DNA of the CDR3 is TGTGCCAGCAGTCGGGACAGGGTTTCCTACGAGCAGTACTTC.

The CDR3, as DNA: TGTGCCAGCAGCGTAGAACCGGTAGCCAAAAACATTCAGTACTTC. Protein: CASSVEPVAKNIQYF. The chain combines TRBV9 with TRBJ2-4; D is uncertain. Trimming took off 0 bases at V and 0 bases at J, with 7 bases between the two ends. Germline CDR1 and CDR2: SGDLS and YYNGEE. CDR3 length equals 15 residues.

V gene TRBV7-9 combines with J gene TRBJ2-2; TRBD1 might be the D (6 bases). Germline CDR1 SEHNR, CDR2 FQNEAQ (reference sequence). CDR3 length: 14 amino acids. Trimming took 4 bases from V and 2 from J, leaving 8 bases between them. The CDR3 spells CASSWTENTGELFF. Here the CDR3 DNA reads TGTGCCAGCAGCTGGACAGAAAACACCGGGGAGCTGTTTTTT.

This rearrangement joins TRBV5-1 to TRBJ2-7, with D possibly TRBD1 on 5 matching bases. Germline-derived CDR1 and CDR2 are SGHRS and YFSETQ. CDR3 length: 18 residues. Trimming removed 2 bases at V and 4 bases at J, with 25 bases between. The CDR3 reads CASSFYLGPVHTRYEQYF. CDR3 nucleotides: TGCGCCAGCAGCTTCTATTTGGGGCCAGTCCATACCCGGTACGAGCAGTACTTC.

The sample holds one count of this clone. The chain employs TRBV5-1 and TRBJ2-3; TRBD1 aligns across 7 bases. Germline V CDR1 and CDR2: SGHRS, YFSETQ. This CDR3 is built from 14 residues. V shed 4 bases, J shed 2 bases, and the junction held 4 bases outside the gene matches. This CDR3 is CASSLGTDTDTQYF. The DNA for the CDR3 is TGCGCCAGCAGCCTGGGGACAGACACAGATACGCAGTATTTT.

CDR3 sequence: CASSYGVSYEQYF. The CDR3 DNA reads as TGCGCCAGCAGCTACGGGGTCTCCTACGAGCAGTACTTC. The chain combines TRBV5-1 with TRBJ2-7, with a tentative D call TRBD2 (5 bases). Germline V gene data show CDR1 as SGHRS and CDR2 as YFSETQ. This CDR3 has 13 amino acids. Trimming left V 3 bases short and J 0 bases short, with 7 bases between.

This chain connects TRBV30 to TRBJ2-7; TRBD2 aligns across 15 bases. Trimming cost V 1 base and J 3 bases; bases outside gene matches: 4. Germline V gene lookup returns CDR1 GTSNPN and CDR2 SVGIG (reference sequence). There are 16 residues in the CDR3. CDR3 sequence (DNA): TGTGCCTGGAGTGGGACTAGCGGGAGGGCCAGCTACGAGCAGTACTTC. Its translation is CAWSGTSGRASYEQYF.